These T cell receptor beta chains were read from a single sample in a study of blood T cell repertoires in COVID-19. TCRdb keeps only in-frame clones here, not all; method: immunoSEQ multiplex PCR. The sample consists of tens of thousands of clones, roughly 89% of them appearing once. Source material: peripheral blood. The receptors here all came from a woman aged 80 or older with acute or convalescent COVID-19. The CDR3 runs from the conserved cysteine through the conserved F or W. D genes are given only for firm matches. Clone size is given for some rows only: seen once, a few or many times, or a class if the clone is expanded.

TRBJ1-5 | few | - | TRBV28 | CASSFSREGNQPQHF | TGTGCCAGCAGTTTCAGCAGGGAGGGCAATCAGCCCCAGCATTTT
TRBJ2-3 | - | TRBD2 | TRBV19 | CASSTLGLAETDTQYF | TGTGCCAGTAGTACTCTCGGACTAGCCGAGACAGATACGCAGTATTTT
TRBJ1-1 | - | - | TRBV5-6 | CASSPVQGSNTEAFF | TGTGCCAGCAGCCCCGTACAGGGCTCCAACACTGAAGCTTTCTTT
TRBJ2-5 | - | TRBD2 | TRBV11-3 | CASSLGGAQETQYF | TGTGCCAGCAGCTTGGGAGGGGCGCAAGAGACCCAGTACTTC
TRBJ2-4 | - | TRBD1 | TRBV29-1 | CSGWDSKNIQYF | TGCAGCGGTTGGGACAGTAAAAACATTCAGTACTTC
TRBJ2-5 | - | TRBD2 | TRBV2 | CASRRSGVQETQYF | TGTGCCAGCAGGCGGAGCGGGGTACAAGAGACCCAGTACTTC
TRBJ2-5 | - | - | TRBV6-5 | CASTSTAQETQYF | TGTGCCAGCACGTCGACAGCCCAAGAGACCCAGTACTTC
TRBJ2-7 | - | TRBD2 | TRBV11-2 | CASSPGLVTYEQYF | TGTGCCAGCAGCCCCGGACTAGTAACCTACGAGCAGTACTTC
TRBJ1-2 | - | TRBD1 | TRBV5-4 | CASSLAPRTGLHGYTF | TGTGCCAGCAGCTTGGCGCCCCGGACAGGCCTCCATGGCTACACCTTC
TRBJ2-2 | few | - | TRBV10-1 | CASSAGTVNTGELFF | TGCGCCAGCAGCGCTGGGACTGTTAACACCGGGGAGCTGTTTTTT
TRBJ1-1 | - | - | TRBV6-5 | CASSYSGGNTEAFF | TGTGCCAGCAGTTACTCGGGAGGCAACACTGAAGCTTTCTTT
TRBJ2-7 | - | TRBD1 | TRBV5-5 | CASSLHRGYEQYF | TGTGCCAGCAGCTTACACAGGGGCTACGAGCAGTACTTC
TRBJ1-6 | - | TRBD1 | TRBV7-8 | CASSLGQDYNSPLHF | TGTGCCAGCAGCTTGGGACAGGACTATAATTCACCCCTCCACTTT
TRBJ2-3 | - | - | TRBV11-2 | CASSLLGGGASDTQYF | TGTGCCAGCAGCCTCCTAGGTGGGGGGGCCTCAGATACGCAGTATTTT
TRBJ2-3 | - | TRBD2 | TRBV27 | CASSLPTGGARTDTQYF | TGTGCCAGCAGTTTACCCACCGGGGGGGCCCGCACAGATACGCAGTATTTT
TRBJ2-7 | medium-sized | TRBD1 | TRBV7-9 | CASTTQGQGDEQYF | TGTGCCAGCACCACCCAGGGACAGGGGGACGAGCAGTACTTC
TRBJ2-4 | - | - | TRBV5-1 | CASSSSSGIENIQYF | TGCGCCAGCAGCTCATCTTCAGGAATCGAAAACATTCAGTACTTC
TRBJ1-2 | once | - | TRBV7-9 | CASSLGGQIYGYTF | TGTGCCAGCAGCTTAGGGGGGCAGATCTATGGCTACACCTTC
TRBJ2-5 | - | - | TRBV5-1 | CASSREQTQYF | TGCGCCAGCAGCCGAGAGCAGACCCAGTACTTC
TRBJ2-1 | - | TRBD2 | TRBV19 | CASLAGGWNEQFF | TGTGCCAGTCTAGCGGGGGGTTGGAATGAGCAGTTCTTC
TRBJ1-2 | - | TRBD1 | TRBV29-1 | CSVDSEGTGNRNGYTF | TGCAGCGTTGACAGTGAAGGGACAGGGAATAGGAATGGCTACACCTTC
TRBJ1-1 | - | TRBD1 | TRBV18 | CASSPRQGRSTEAFF | TGTGCCAGCTCGCCCAGACAGGGCCGGAGCACTGAAGCTTTCTTT
TRBJ1-6 | - | - | TRBV7-9 | CASSLTAYNSPLHF | TGTGCCAGCAGCTTAACAGCCTATAATTCACCCCTCCACTTT
TRBJ1-1 | - | - | TRBV5-5 | CASSFLGVLVNTEAFF | TGTGCCAGCAGCTTTTTAGGGGTTCTGGTGAACACTGAAGCTTTCTTT